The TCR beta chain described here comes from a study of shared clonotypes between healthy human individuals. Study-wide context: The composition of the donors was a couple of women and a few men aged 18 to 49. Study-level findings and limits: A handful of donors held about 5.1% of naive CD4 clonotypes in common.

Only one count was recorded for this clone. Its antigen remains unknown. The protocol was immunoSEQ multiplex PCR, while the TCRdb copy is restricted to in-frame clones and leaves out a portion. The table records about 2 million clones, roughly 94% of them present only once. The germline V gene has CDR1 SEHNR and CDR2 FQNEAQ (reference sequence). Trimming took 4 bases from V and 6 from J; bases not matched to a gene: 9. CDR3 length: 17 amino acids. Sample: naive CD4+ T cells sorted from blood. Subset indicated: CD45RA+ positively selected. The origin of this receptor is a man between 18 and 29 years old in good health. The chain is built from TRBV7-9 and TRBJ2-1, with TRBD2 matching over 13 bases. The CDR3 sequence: CASSSSGTSGALNEQFF. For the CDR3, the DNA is TGTGCCAGCAGCTCCTCCGGGACTAGCGGGGCTCTCAATGAGCAGTTCTTC.